This TCR beta chain was found in a study of T cells in localized non-small cell lung cancer. Points from the study as a whole: Sequencing covered just one tumor region, so heterogeneity cannot be ruled out. Uninvolved adjacent lung showed the highest T cell clonality, exceeding tumor. For the top 100 tumor clones, a median about 50 also appeared in adjacent lung.

Here immunoSEQ multiplex PCR was the method, and the copy in TCRdb shows in-frame clones only, minus some. The data show some 39,000 clones, approximately 90% seen once. Germline lookup yields CDR1 MNHNY and CDR2 SVGAGI (reference sequence). Trimming left V 2 bases short and J 4 bases short, with 12 bases between. The CDR3 runs to 15 residues. Concerning this clone itself: Its antigen is undetermined. This sample also contains other DNA sequences that code for the same CDR3.

The starting material was peripheral blood mononuclear cells, obtained before any cancer treatment. This clonotype originated in a male donor at least 60 years old with stage II lung adenocarcinoma. The rearrangement uses TRBV6-6 and TRBJ1-5; D gene uncertain. The CDR3 coding sequence is TGTGCCAGCAGTTACCGGGTGGGTTATAATCAGCCCCAGCATTTT. Translation gives CASSYRVGYNQPQHF.